The 30 T cell receptor beta chains below come from one sample, sequenced in a study of blood T cell repertoires in COVID-19 (TCRdb year 2020). Preparation of the library involved the immunoSEQ multiplex PCR assay. The source is immuneACCESS, and TCRdb retained only in-frame sequences with V and J called. Part of the clones is not carried over; for the studies checked, unresolved V genes explain less than half of this, and the remainder is unexplained. For this sample the table gives under 300,000 clones, of which approximately 91% were detected only once. The ten largest clonotypes hold 2.3% of the sample. Source material: PBMCs or T cells enriched from blood (not recorded which). The receptors stem from a woman in her thirties or forties with acute COVID-19.

This chain joins TRBV9 and TRBJ2-7; TRBD2 matches 7 bases. Per the germline V gene, CDR1 is SGDLS and CDR2 is YYNGEE. The trim removed 1 base at V and 5 bases at J, leaving 12 bases unmatched. The CDR3 totals 16 residues. In nucleotides, the CDR3 is TGTGCCAGCAGCGTAAGTAGGGACCGGGGGGAGAACGAGCAGTACTTC. Its protein is CASSVSRDRGENEQYF.

The chain recombines TRBV28 with TRBJ1-2; TRBD1 matches 8 bases. Germline lookup yields CDR1 MDHEN and CDR2 SYDVKM. This CDR3 region has 14 residues. J was trimmed by 5 bases and V by 6 bases; bases with no gene match: 8. Written as DNA, the CDR3 is TGTGCCAGCAGCCCAGGGGGCTCGGTATATGGCTACACCTTC. Protein sequence: CASSPGGSVYGYTF.

The rearrangement joins TRBV4-2 to TRBJ2-5, with 7 bases that match TRBD2. Trimming at V came to 1 base and at J to 10 bases, leaving 15 bases not matched to a gene. Germline assignment: CDR1 LGHNA and CDR2 YNFKEQ. This CDR3 has 16 residues. The DNA of the CDR3 is TGTGCCAGCAGCCAAGGGGCTGGGACTACGGGTGGCGACCAGTACTTC. This gives the protein CASSQGAGTTGGDQYF.

Concerning this clone itself: Other DNA sequences in the same sample also yield this CDR3. The rearrangement uses TRBV29-1 and TRBJ1-2; 8 bases map to TRBD1. The CDR3 consists of 12 residues. V trimming: 3 bases; J trimming: 4 bases; junction bases outside the gene matches: 1. Germline V gene lookup returns CDR1 SQVTM and CDR2 ANQGSEA. The CDR3 sequence is CSVDRGPYGYTF. The CDR3 DNA sequence: TGCAGCGTTGACAGGGGGCCCTATGGCTACACCTTC.

This clone has a handful of counts. This chain connects TRBV7-2 to TRBJ1-2; TRBD1 might be the D (6 bases). CDR1 and CDR2 (germline): SGHTA, FQGNSA. The CDR3 has 15 amino acids. V was clipped by 2 bases and J by 8 bases, with 18 bases between them. The chain's CDR3 is CASSLYPGDLGGYTF. The CDR3 nucleotides are TGTGCCAGCAGCTTATATCCAGGGGATTTAGGAGGCTACACCTTC.

The CDR3 sequence is CASIPSGGANEQFF. For the CDR3, the DNA is TGTGCCAGCATCCCTAGCGGGGGGGCTAATGAGCAGTTCTTC. The chain couples TRBV7-2 to TRBJ2-1; 12 positions match TRBD2. Looked up from germline, CDR1 is SGHTA and CDR2 is FQGNSA. V lost 7 bases and J lost 7; bases outside the gene matches: 5. CDR3 length: 14 residues.

The J gene is TRBJ1-5, the V gene TRBV6-4; D gene ambiguous. The V end lost 5 bases, the J end lost 9 bases, and 17 bases lay between the germline ends. The CDR3 is made up of 14 amino acids. Germline CDR1 and CDR2: MRHNA and SNTAGT. The CDR3 DNA reads TGTGCCAGCAGTACCACCCCGAGCGATCGGCCCCAGCATTTT. This encodes CASSTTPSDRPQHF.

This clone showed up just once. The rearrangement uses TRBV5-5 and TRBJ1-5; D might be TRBD1 (6 bases). V was clipped by 4 bases and J by 4 bases, with 15 bases between them. Germline lookup yields CDR1 SGHKS and CDR2 YYEKEE (reference sequence). This CDR3 contains 15 residues. The CDR3 bases are TGTGCCAGCAGCATCGGGGACAACCGTAATCAGCCCCAGCATTTT. It yields the protein CASSIGDNRNQPQHF.

The chain employs TRBV2 and TRBJ2-7; weak D call: TRBD1 (6 bases). Germline CDR1 reads SNHLY; CDR2 reads FYNNEI. CDR3 length: 14 residues. Deletions cut 4 bases from V and 3 bases from J, with 13 bases between. The CDR3 DNA is TGTGCCAGCAGTGCGCAGGGGTCCTACTACGAGCAGTACTTC. Protein: CASSAQGSYYEQYF.

V usage is TRBV19 and J usage is TRBJ2-1; 10 nucleotides match TRBD1. Germline V gives CDR1 LNHDA, CDR2 SQIVND (reference sequence). This CDR3 region has 16 residues. Trimming took 5 bases from V and 7 from J; bases not matched to a gene: 11. The CDR3 sequence is CASSGLGTGVWNEQFF. The CDR3 DNA reads TGTGCCAGTAGTGGCTTGGGGACAGGGGTCTGGAATGAGCAGTTCTTC.

The chain carries TRBV19 and TRBJ1-2, with 7 nucleotides matching TRBD1. The CDR3 covers 15 residues. V shed 8 bases, J shed 6 bases, and the junction held 15 bases outside the gene matches. Germline lookup yields CDR1 LNHDA and CDR2 SQIVND (reference sequence). The CDR3 loop is CASGTPWDSVDGYTF. The CDR3 DNA reads TGTGCCAGTGGGACCCCATGGGACAGCGTAGATGGCTACACCTTC.

V usage is TRBV5-1 and J usage is TRBJ2-5, with D tentatively TRBD1 (5 bases). The CDR3 covers 15 residues. Per the germline V gene, CDR1 is SGHRS and CDR2 is YFSETQ. Trimming left V 1 base short and J 0 bases short, with 10 bases between. CDR3 sequence reads: CASSLWTTNQETQYF. The CDR3 DNA reads TGCGCCAGCAGCTTGTGGACAACAAACCAAGAGACCCAGTACTTC.

The rearrangement uses TRBV7-9 and TRBJ1-3; TRBD1 matches at 7 bases. V was pared by 1 base and J by 2 bases, with 8 bases of the junction left unmatched. Per germline, CDR1 SEHNR and CDR2 FQNEAQ (reference sequence). The CDR3 sequence is 17 residues long. In nucleotides, the CDR3 is TGTGCCAGCAGCTTAGGGCGACAGGGATCAACTGGAAACACCATATATTTT. Translated, it gives CASSLGRQGSTGNTIYF.

This clone came up once. The gene calls are TRBV7-2 and TRBJ1-5, with 7 bases aligning to TRBD1. Per the germline V gene, CDR1 is SGHTA and CDR2 is FQGNSA. The J segment lost 4 bases and the V segment lost 5 bases, leaving 5 bases of the junction unmatched. The CDR3 covers 14 residues. The CDR3 loop is CASSPQGWNQPQHF. CDR3 in DNA: TGTGCCAGCAGCCCACAGGGGTGGAATCAGCCCCAGCATTTT.

This clone was observed a single time. The chain joins TRBV29-1 to TRBJ2-2; 7 nucleotides agree with TRBD1. The germline CDR1 and CDR2 sequences are SQVTM and ANQGSEA. This CDR3 contains 16 residues. V dropped 6 bases and J dropped 0; count of bases not matched to a gene: 10. The CDR3 loop is CSVRDRIHANTGELFF. In DNA form, the CDR3 reads TGCAGCGTCCGGGACAGAATCCACGCGAACACCGGGGAGCTGTTTTTT.

The chain has TRBV6-2 or TRBV6-3 and TRBJ2-1; 7 bases are a match to TRBD2. Germline V lookup: CDR1 MNHEY, CDR2 SVGEGT. Trimming cost V 2 bases and J 8 bases; bases outside gene matches: 9. CDR3 size: 15 residues. CDR3 sequence: CASSYVFTSADEQFF. CDR3 sequence (DNA): TGTGCCAGCAGTTACGTATTTACTAGCGCGGATGAGCAGTTCTTC.

The chain has TRBV6-1 and TRBJ1-3, with a tentative D call TRBD1 (5 bases). Trimming pared 2 bases from V and 0 bases from J, leaving 14 bases between. This CDR3 region has 17 residues. Germline V gene sequence: CDR1 MNHNS, CDR2 SASEGT. CDR3 region: CASSELGPPFSGNTIYF. The DNA of the CDR3 is TGTGCCAGCAGTGAATTGGGGCCCCCCTTCTCTGGAAACACCATATATTTT.

The gene calls are TRBV7-3 and TRBJ2-1, with D perhaps TRBD2 (6 bases). CDR3 length: 14 residues. V gave up 5 bases and J gave up 8 bases, with 16 bases separating them. Germline V lookup: CDR1 SGHTA, CDR2 FQGTGA. CDR3 nucleotide sequence: TGTGCCAGCAGCCCACAAGGACTAATGGATGAGCAGTTCTTC. This encodes CASSPQGLMDEQFF. The full variable domain, in which reference TRBV7-3 and TRBJ2-1 provide the parts outside the CDR3, is GAGVSQTPSNKVTEKGKYVELRCDPISGHTALYWYRQSLGQGPEFLIYFQGTGAADDSGLPNDRFFAVRPEGSVSTLKIQRTERGDSAVYLCASSPQGLMDEQFFGPGTRLTVL.

The chain joins TRBV3-1 (or the pseudogene TRBV3-2) to TRBJ2-7, with TRBD1 matching 7 bases. J was trimmed by 4 bases and V by 0 bases; bases with no gene match: 9. This CDR3 has 16 amino acids. In germline, CDR1 is LGHDT, CDR2 YNNKEL (reference sequence). The CDR3: CASSQDRAGGYYEQYF. CDR3 DNA: TGTGCCAGCAGCCAAGATAGGGCAGGGGGTTATTACGAGCAGTACTTC.

This clone was counted once. This sequence joins TRBV3-1 (or the pseudogene TRBV3-2) and TRBJ1-2; 9 bases agree with TRBD1. Germline V CDR1 and CDR2: LGHDT, YNNKEL (reference sequence). V dropped 4 bases and J dropped 4; count of bases not matched to a gene: 7. The length of the CDR3 is 15 residues. The CDR3 protein is CASSPWDRDFYGYTF. DNA of the CDR3: TGTGCCAGCAGCCCCTGGGACAGGGATTTCTATGGCTACACCTTC.

V is TRBV2 and J is TRBJ1-4; no firm D call. The CDR3 has 12 amino acids. V dropped 2 bases and J dropped 8 bases, with 6 bases sitting between them. From germline, CDR1 is SNHLY and CDR2 FYNNEI. CDR3 sequence reads: CASSEFQEKLFF. CDR3 DNA sequence: TGTGCCAGCAGTGAATTTCAGGAAAAACTGTTTTTT. Combining the CDR3 with reference TRBV2 and TRBJ1-4 gives the whole variable domain EPEVTQTPSHQVTQMGQEVILRCVPISNHLYFYWYRQILGQKVEFLVSFYNNEISEKSEIFDDQFSVERPDGSNFTLKIRSTKLEDSAMYFCASSEFQEKLFFGSGTQLSVL.

The rearrangement uses TRBV7-3 and TRBJ2-5; possibly TRBD2 for D (5 bases). The CDR3 is made up of 16 amino acids. From germline, CDR1 is SGHTA and CDR2 FQGTGA. V dropped 0 bases and J dropped 4 bases, with 15 bases sitting between them. The CDR3 sequence is CASSLTGRVSGETQYF. The CDR3 DNA reads TGTGCCAGCAGCTTAACTGGGCGGGTGTCTGGAGAGACCCAGTACTTC.

The J gene is TRBJ2-5, the V gene TRBV27; D might be TRBD2 (5 bases). V was cut by 5 bases and J by 5 bases, with 15 bases left in between. The CDR3 consists of 14 residues. The germline V gene encodes CDR1 MNHEY and CDR2 SMNVEV (reference sequence). The CDR3 region is CASSARFRGETQYF. In nucleotides, the CDR3 is TGTGCCAGCAGTGCACGGTTCAGAGGGGAGACCCAGTACTTC.

This chain connects TRBV18 to TRBJ1-1; D remains unclear. CDR3 size: 14 residues. Germline CDR1 and CDR2: KGHSH and LQKENI. V lost 8 bases and J lost 1, with 14 bases in between. In nucleotides, the CDR3 is TGTGCCAGCGCAAGCACTGGAGGGAACACTGAAGCTTTCTTT. As protein: CASASTGGNTEAFF.

V is TRBV14 and J is TRBJ1-4; D might be TRBD1 (5 bases). Per the germline V gene, CDR1 is SGHDN and CDR2 is FVKESK. This CDR3 comprises 14 residues. The V gene lost 2 bases and the J gene lost 3 bases, with 7 bases spanning the gap. The CDR3 protein is CASSQSGANEKLFF. The CDR3 DNA follows: TGTGCCAGCAGCCAATCGGGGGCTAATGAAAAACTGTTTTTT.

Remarks on this clone: The sample carries other DNA sequences with the same CDR3. The rearrangement uses TRBV4-1 and TRBJ1-5; TRBD1 might be the D (6 bases). CDR3 length: 15 residues. V lost 0 bases to trimming and J lost 1 base, with 7 bases between them. The germline CDR1 and CDR2 sequences are MGHRA and YSYEKL. The CDR3, as DNA: TGCGCCAGCAGCCAAGATAGGGGGAGCAATCAGCCCCAGCATTTT. It encodes CASSQDRGSNQPQHF.

The chain employs TRBV28 and TRBJ1-4; D unresolved. CDR1 MDHEN and CDR2 SYDVKM come from the germline V gene. CDR3 length: 16 amino acids. V lost 4 bases, J lost 0 bases, and 12 bases lay in between. CDR3 nucleotide sequence: TGTGCCAGCAGTTCACAAGGACTTGCAACTAATGAAAAACTGTTTTTT. Amino acids: CASSSQGLATNEKLFF.

The chain employs TRBV21-1 and TRBJ1-3. TRBV21-1 is marked as a pseudogene. This CDR3 is 13 amino acids long. CDR3 DNA sequence: TGTGCCAGCAGCAAGCGAACCGTGAGGACCATATATTTT. Residues: CASSKRTVRTIYF.

The rearrangement links TRBV5-1 to TRBJ1-3; D might be TRBD1 (5 bases). The CDR3 length is 15 residues. Trimming shortened V by 4 bases and J by 4 bases, and 15 bases separated the two germline ends. CDR1 and CDR2 (germline): SGHRS, YFSETQ. This CDR3 reads CASSTTGLWGNTIYF. CDR3 DNA sequence: TGCGCCAGCAGCACCACGGGACTGTGGGGAAACACCATATATTTT.

In the case of this clone: The junction departs from the called germline gene at one end, perhaps through a read error. The chain couples TRBV19 to TRBJ1-2; 8 bases fit TRBD1. Germline V gives CDR1 LNHDA, CDR2 SQIVND (reference sequence). The CDR3 has 14 residues. The CDR3 protein is CASSTRDRRVGYSF. The DNA of the CDR3 is TGTGCCAGTAGTACCCGGGACAGGCGCGTCGGCTACTCCTTC. Drawing the rest from reference TRBV19 and TRBJ1-2, the complete variable domain is DGGITQSPKYLFRKEGQNVTLSCEQNLNHDAMYWYRQDPGQGLRLIYYSQIVNDFQKGDIAEGYSVSREKKESFPLTVTSAQKNPTAFYLCASSTRDRRVGYSFGSGTRLTVV.